This TCR beta chain was profiled in a study of OX40 agonist ivuxolimab in advanced cancers. Overall study context: Enrollees could have had prior anti-PD-1, anti-PD-L1 or anti-CTLA-4 therapy, which approximately 38% had received.

Method: immunoSEQ multiplex PCR; TCRdb's copy keeps in-frame clones and lacks some. The table lists under 85,000 clones, 90% to 95% of them singletons, with approximately 5% in the top ten. Whole-study findings and limits: Nonresponders included some who also had low normalized T-cell clonal expansion. CD8+ T cells averaged more expanded clones than CD4+.

Note on this clone: Its antigen is still unknown.

The V end lost 1 base, the J end lost 4 bases, and 22 bases lay between the germline ends. The CDR3 is 18 residues long. Germline CDR1 MDHEN, CDR2 SYDVKM. This sequence joins TRBV28 and TRBJ2-5; D uncertain. This specimen consisted of CD4+ or CD8+ T cells sorted from blood, obtained in a trial of the OX40 agonist ivuxolimab. This sequence originates from an adult with an advanced solid tumor such as melanoma, head and neck, liver or kidney cancer. CDR3 sequence: CASSLYQRGSSRAETQYF. Here the CDR3 DNA reads TGTGCCAGCAGTTTATATCAACGTGGCAGCTCACGGGCAGAGACCCAGTACTTC.